This T cell receptor (beta chain) was sequenced in a study of blood T cell repertoires in COVID-19. Study summary: Both acute and convalescent COVID-19 samples were obtained from the United States, Italy and Spain. PBMCs, B-cell-depleted T cells, or T cells were the source of the cDNA or gDNA that made up the material.

Per the original data handling: Amplifying reference gene primers gave estimates of nucleated cell counts. Data came from immunoSEQ multiplex PCR; TCRdb stores just in-frame clones and leaves some out. V, J and clone size reflect that table, while D and trimming were determined from the DNA. The sample lists about 210,000 clones, around 88% occurring once. The germline V gene has CDR1 MNHEY and CDR2 SMNVEV (reference sequence). CDR3 size: 12 residues. The trim removed 5 bases at V and 12 bases at J, leaving 8 bases unmatched. The chain carries TRBV27 and TRBJ1-1; 8 nucleotides align to TRBD1. Sequenced sample: peripheral blood. This clonotype was sampled from a man aged 18 to 29 with active or convalescent COVID-19. The CDR3 DNA sequence: TGTGCCAGCAGTCAGGGGGCGGCGGAGCCTTTCTTT. Amino acid sequence: CASSQGAAEPFF.